Following are 20 T cell receptor beta chains from one sample sequenced in a study of neurological immune-mediated disorders. TCRdb re-derived calls from the 5' RACE reads in MiXCR, one entry per CDR3 protein. The sample lists under 50,000 distinct CDR3 sequences, over 20% occurring once. Input material: PBMCs. The receptors derive from a woman in her seventies in good health.

This clonotype was counted ten times or more. This sequence joins TRBV20-1 and TRBJ2-5; D gene ambiguous. CDR1 and CDR2 from the germline V gene are DFQATT and SNEGSKA (reference sequence). V gave up 3 bases and J gave up 5 bases, with 19 bases separating them. The CDR3 is 15 residues long. CDR3 DNA: TGCAGTGCTAGGACTCAGGTTGGCAATCCGGAGACCCAGTACTTC. Protein: CSARTQVGNPETQYF.

This clonotype was seen only a few times. The rearrangement uses TRBV19 and TRBJ1-5; 10 nucleotides match TRBD1. The V and J ends lost 1 base and 7 bases, in that order; junction bases with no gene match: 7. The CDR3 totals 16 residues. Germline V gives CDR1 LNHDA, CDR2 SQIVND (reference sequence). The CDR3 coding sequence is TGTGCCAGTAGTATAGGCGACAGGGGGCGCCGGCAGCCCCAGCATTTT. This encodes CASSIGDRGRRQPQHF.

The chain recombines TRBV20-1 with TRBJ2-5; no firm D call. CDR1 and CDR2 from the germline V gene are DFQATT and SNEGSKA (reference sequence). Trimming pared 6 bases from V and 4 bases from J, leaving 15 bases between. CDR3 length equals 13 residues. CDR3 amino acids: CSATIRFRETQYF. DNA of the CDR3: TGCAGTGCCACGATCAGGTTTCGAGAGACCCAGTACTTC.

This chain links TRBV5-5 with TRBJ2-1; 9 bases match TRBD1. Germline V CDR1 and CDR2: SGHKS, YYEKEE (reference sequence). Trimming took 7 bases from V and 6 from J; bases not matched to a gene: 11. CDR3 length: 15 residues. This CDR3 is CASSYSGTGINEQFF. The CDR3 coding sequence is TGTGCCAGCTCCTATTCCGGGACAGGGATCAATGAGCAGTTCTTC.

Ten or more counts support this clonotype. This chain uses TRBV6-5 with TRBJ2-3, with unresolved D. There are 17 residues in the CDR3. Per the germline V gene, CDR1 is MNHEY and CDR2 is SVGAGI. The V gene lost 5 bases and the J gene lost 4 bases, with 22 bases spanning the gap. The CDR3 DNA sequence: TGTGCCAGCAGTCCCCATAGGTCGATTGGAACGGCAGATACGCAGTATTTT. Encoded protein: CASSPHRSIGTADTQYF.

This clonotype has only a few counts. V usage is TRBV7-9 and J usage is TRBJ1-6; 7 bases are a match to TRBD1. V shed 3 bases, J shed 10 bases, and the junction held 6 bases outside the gene matches. The CDR3 covers 14 residues. Germline V gene sequence: CDR1 SEHNR, CDR2 FQNEAQ (reference sequence). This CDR3 is CASSFRQGGSPLHF. CDR3 DNA sequence: TGTGCCAGCAGCTTTAGACAGGGAGGCTCACCCCTCCACTTT.

This clonotype was detected ten times or more. V gene TRBV6-5 combines with J gene TRBJ2-2; TRBD1 agrees at 10 bases. This CDR3 spans 14 amino acids. J gave up 5 bases and V 10 bases, and 7 bases lay outside the gene matches. Germline lookup yields CDR1 MNHEY and CDR2 SVGAGI. This CDR3 is CATRRTGGTGELFF. CDR3 sequence (DNA): TGTGCCACCCGAAGGACAGGGGGGACCGGGGAGCTGTTTTTT.

The V call is TRBV7-3, the J call TRBJ2-2; tentative D call: TRBD2 (5 bases). Trimming left V 2 bases short and J 6 bases short, with 7 bases between. Germline loops: CDR1 SGHTA, CDR2 FQGTGA. There are 13 residues in the CDR3. CDR3 sequence reads: CASSLYGAGELFF. The CDR3 nucleotides read TGTGCCAGCAGCTTATACGGGGCCGGGGAGCTGTTTTTT.

The sample holds many counts of this clonotype. The chain uses TRBV20-1 and TRBJ2-2, with D perhaps matching TRBD1 (7 bases). The V gene lost 1 base and the J gene lost 6 bases, with 15 bases spanning the gap. From germline, CDR1 is DFQATT and CDR2 SNEGSKA (reference sequence). This CDR3 is 15 amino acids long. Written as DNA, the CDR3 is TGCAGTGCTAGAGTGGCAGGGGGAGGCGCCGGGGAGCTGTTTTTT. This gives the protein CSARVAGGGAGELFF.

This clonotype was picked up many times. V usage is TRBV29-1 and J usage is TRBJ2-3, with D unresolved. The V gene's germline CDR1 is SQVTM and CDR2 ANQGSEA. CDR3 length: 13 residues. Trimming removed 1 base at V and 0 bases at J, with 5 bases between. CDR3 loop: CSVEGPSTDTQYF. In nucleotides, the CDR3 is TGCAGCGTTGAAGGACCAAGCACAGATACGCAGTATTTT.

The V call is TRBV19, the J call TRBJ1-1, with D possibly TRBD1 on 5 matching bases. V was cut by 6 bases and J by 4 bases, with 15 bases left in between. The CDR3 runs 14 residues. From germline, CDR1 is LNHDA and CDR2 SQIVND (reference sequence). The CDR3 DNA is TGTGCCAGTAGGGATCCAGGGTGGTGCACTGAAGCTTTCTTT. It specifies CASRDPGWCTEAFF.

The chain combines TRBV6-2 or TRBV6-3 with TRBJ2-1; 13 nucleotides match TRBD2. Losses at the gene ends were 8 bases for V and 6 bases for J; bases not matched to a gene: 10. Germline CDR1 reads MNHEY; CDR2 reads SVGEGT. The CDR3 sequence is 16 residues long. The CDR3 reads CASGLPGTSGANEQFF. The CDR3 bases are TGTGCCAGCGGGTTACCCGGGACTAGCGGGGCCAATGAGCAGTTCTTC.

The V and J genes are TRBV5-1 and TRBJ1-2; a possible D gene is TRBD1 (5 bases). This CDR3 has 15 residues. The V end lost 4 bases, the J end lost 3 bases, and 16 bases lay between the germline ends. Germline CDR1 reads SGHRS; CDR2 reads YFSETQ. CDR3 DNA sequence: TGCGCCAGCAGCCCAGGCAGCAGGGATCACTATGGCTACACCTTC. Translated: CASSPGSRDHYGYTF.

The rearrangement links TRBV9 to TRBJ1-2; D is possibly TRBD1 (6 bases). Trimming left V 3 bases short and J 9 bases short, with 18 bases between. The CDR3 covers 14 residues. Germline values: CDR1 SGDLS, CDR2 YYNGEE. The CDR3 loop reads CASSAVQGGVRYTF. The DNA of the CDR3 is TGTGCCAGCAGCGCGGTACAGGGAGGGGTGCGCTACACCTTC.

In regard to this clonotype: Relative to the germline gene, one junction end is altered; a read error may explain this. CDR3 DNA: TGCAGTGCTAGGCGACAGGGGAACGCCGGGGAGCTGTTTTTT. This translates into CSARRQGNAGELFF. The rearrangement uses TRBV20-1 and TRBJ2-2; TRBD1 matches at 8 bases. There are 14 residues in the CDR3. In germline, CDR1 is DFQATT, CDR2 SNEGSKA (reference sequence).

This clonotype has only a few counts. J is TRBJ1-3 and V is TRBV9; D gene unclear. This CDR3 region has 15 residues. The V end lost 2 bases, the J end lost 0 bases, and 9 bases lay between the germline ends. Germline values: CDR1 SGDLS, CDR2 YYNGEE. CDR3 in amino acids: CASSVTDLSGNTIYF. CDR3 nucleotide sequence: TGTGCCAGCAGCGTTACGGACCTCTCTGGAAACACCATATATTTT.

V usage is TRBV5-6 and J usage is TRBJ2-7; D is unclear. This CDR3 is 16 amino acids long. Germline CDR1 SGHDT, CDR2 YYEEEE. V was trimmed by 0 bases and J by 6 bases, leaving 19 bases between them. The CDR3 bases are TGTGCCAGCAGCTTGGAGGGCTGGAGTAGGATTCTCGAGCAGTACGTC. Its translation: CASSLEGWSRILEQYV.

This clonotype has at least ten counts. V gene TRBV11-2 combines with J gene TRBJ2-1, with D unresolved. Germline CDR1 reads SGHAT; CDR2 reads FQNNGV. There are 15 residues in the CDR3. The V end lost 2 bases, the J end lost 0 bases, and 8 bases lay between the germline ends. DNA of the CDR3: TGTGCCAGCAGCTTATTAGTCGGCTCCTACAATGAGCAGTTCTTC. It is translated as CASSLLVGSYNEQFF.

This clonotype has ten or more counts. The chain employs TRBV6-1 and TRBJ2-3; D not certain. CDR1 MNHNS and CDR2 SASEGT come from the germline V gene. Trimming stripped 0 bases from V and 6 bases from J, with 7 bases between. This CDR3 contains 13 residues. CDR3 sequence: CASSEAPRDTQYF. In nucleotides, the CDR3 is TGTGCCAGCAGTGAAGCGCCCCGGGATACGCAGTATTTT.

Many counts were recorded for this clonotype. The chain links TRBV2 to TRBJ2-2; 15 positions agree with TRBD2. This CDR3 contains 17 residues. The trim removed 9 bases at V and 4 bases at J, leaving 9 bases unmatched. CDR1 is SNHLY, CDR2 FYNNEI, per germline. The CDR3 reads CASIIRGLAGGTGELFF. For the CDR3, the DNA is TGTGCCAGTATTATAAGGGGACTAGCGGGGGGCACCGGGGAGCTGTTTTTT.